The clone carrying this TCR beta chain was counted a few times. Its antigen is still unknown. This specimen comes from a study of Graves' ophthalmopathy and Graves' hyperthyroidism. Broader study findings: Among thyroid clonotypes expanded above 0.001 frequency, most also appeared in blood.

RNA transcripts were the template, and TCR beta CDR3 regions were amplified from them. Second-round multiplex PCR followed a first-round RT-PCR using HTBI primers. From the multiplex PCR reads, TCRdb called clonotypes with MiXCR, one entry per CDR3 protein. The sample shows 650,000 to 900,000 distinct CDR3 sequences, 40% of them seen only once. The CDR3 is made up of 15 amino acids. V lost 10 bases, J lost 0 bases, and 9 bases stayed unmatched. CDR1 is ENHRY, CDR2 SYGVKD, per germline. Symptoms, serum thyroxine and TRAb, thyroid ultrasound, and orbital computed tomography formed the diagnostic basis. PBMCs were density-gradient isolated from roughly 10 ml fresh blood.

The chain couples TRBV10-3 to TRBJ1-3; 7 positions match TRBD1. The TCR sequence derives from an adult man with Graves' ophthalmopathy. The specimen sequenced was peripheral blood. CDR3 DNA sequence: TGTGCCAGCAGGCCTGGGGACAGCTCTGGAAACACCATATATTTT. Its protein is CASRPGDSSGNTIYF.